The rows below give T cell receptor beta chains drawn from one sample of a study of blood T cell repertoires in COVID-19. Clones were read by immunoSEQ multiplex PCR, and TCRdb kept only the in-frame ones, dropping some. In the table there are a few hundred thousand clones, around 92% of which are singletons. The sequenced sample consisted of peripheral blood. These receptors came from a woman in her thirties with COVID-19, enrolled during active disease. Both conserved end residues are part of each CDR3. A D gene is named only where the DNA matches it firmly. Clone size is not always given. Where it is, it says once, few, many or a class for expanded clones.

j_call: TRBJ2-1
v_call: TRBV13
d_call: TRBD2
clone_size: NA
cdr3_nt: TGTGCCAGCAGCTCAGGACTAGCGGGAAGAGGTACTCAAGATGAGCAGTTCTTC
cdr3_aa: CASSSGLAGRGTQDEQFF

j_call: TRBJ1-2
v_call: TRBV6-5
d_call: NA
clone_size: NA
cdr3_nt: TGTGCCAGCACGGAGGGAGGGGCTGTCGGTGGCTACACCTTC
cdr3_aa: CASTEGGAVGGYTF

j_call: TRBJ1-6
v_call: TRBV13
d_call: TRBD1
clone_size: NA
cdr3_nt: TGTGCCAGCAGCTTCCGGGACAGGGCCAATTCACCCCTCCACTTT
cdr3_aa: CASSFRDRANSPLHF

j_call: TRBJ1-1
v_call: TRBV6-6
d_call: TRBD1
clone_size: once
cdr3_nt: TGTGCCAGCAGGCGGGACAGGGGGCTGAACACTGAAGCTTTCTTT
cdr3_aa: CASRRDRGLNTEAFF

j_call: TRBJ2-1
v_call: TRBV7-7
d_call: NA
clone_size: NA
cdr3_nt: TGTGCTAGCAGCTTTTCCCTAGCCGACTACAATGAGCAGTTCTTC
cdr3_aa: CASSFSLADYNEQFF

j_call: TRBJ1-1
v_call: TRBV5-1
d_call: NA
clone_size: once
cdr3_nt: TGCGCCAGCAGCCCTGGACTCGGCCAAAGGGCCACTGAAGCTTTCTTT
cdr3_aa: CASSPGLGQRATEAFF

j_call: TRBJ1-2
v_call: TRBV13
d_call: NA
clone_size: NA
cdr3_nt: TGTGCCAGCAGCTTATGGGCAAATGGGGGAGGAGATGGCTACACCTTC
cdr3_aa: CASSLWANGGGDGYTF

j_call: TRBJ2-2
v_call: TRBV2
d_call: NA
clone_size: once
cdr3_nt: TGTGCCAGCAGTGAAAATAGCCCCGGGGAGCTGTTTTTT
cdr3_aa: CASSENSPGELFF

j_call: TRBJ1-2
v_call: TRBV30
d_call: TRBD1
clone_size: NA
cdr3_nt: TGTGCCTGGCAAGCGGTGGACAGGGGCTATGGCTACACCTTC
cdr3_aa: CAWQAVDRGYGYTF

j_call: TRBJ2-1
v_call: TRBV2
d_call: TRBD2
clone_size: NA
cdr3_nt: TGTGCCAGAGACTACGATAGCGGGAGGGCCTACAATGAGCAGTTCTTC
cdr3_aa: CARDYDSGRAYNEQFF

j_call: TRBJ1-4
v_call: TRBV6-2/TRBV6-3
d_call: NA
clone_size: NA
cdr3_nt: TGTGCCAGCAGTTACTCGACCGAACTCCAGGACACCATTAATGAAAAACTGTTTTTT
cdr3_aa: CASSYSTELQDTINEKLFF

j_call: TRBJ2-2
v_call: TRBV11-3
d_call: TRBD1
clone_size: NA
cdr3_nt: TGTGCCAGCAGCTTGGCAAGGGGGCTCTCGGGCACCGGGGAGCTGTTTTTT
cdr3_aa: CASSLARGLSGTGELFF

j_call: TRBJ1-2
v_call: TRBV6-6
d_call: TRBD1
clone_size: NA
cdr3_nt: TGTGCCAGCAGTGGACAGGGCGACTATGGCTACACCTTC
cdr3_aa: CASSGQGDYGYTF

j_call: TRBJ2-1
v_call: TRBV30
d_call: NA
clone_size: NA
cdr3_nt: TGTGCCTGGAGCGGCGGGCTGAACAATGAGCAGTTCTTC
cdr3_aa: CAWSGGLNNEQFF

j_call: TRBJ2-5
v_call: TRBV4-2
d_call: TRBD1
clone_size: NA
cdr3_nt: TGTGCCAGCAGCCGACAGGGGGAAAAGACCCAGTACTTC
cdr3_aa: CASSRQGEKTQYF

j_call: TRBJ1-2
v_call: TRBV6-5
d_call: TRBD1
clone_size: NA
cdr3_nt: TGTGCCAGCAGTTACGGACCCCCGGGACAGCACTATGGCTACACCTTC
cdr3_aa: CASSYGPPGQHYGYTF

j_call: TRBJ2-2
v_call: TRBV28
d_call: NA
clone_size: NA
cdr3_nt: TGTGCCAGCAGGGCGGGGACGAACACCGGGGAGCTGTTTTTT
cdr3_aa: CASRAGTNTGELFF

j_call: TRBJ2-3
v_call: TRBV7-9
d_call: NA
clone_size: NA
cdr3_nt: TGTGCCAGCAGCTTACTAAGCACAGATACGCAGTATTTT
cdr3_aa: CASSLLSTDTQYF

j_call: TRBJ1-4
v_call: TRBV11-3
d_call: NA
clone_size: NA
cdr3_nt: TGTGCCAGCAGCTTGGTAGTTTCCGCAACTAATGAAAAACTGTTTTTT
cdr3_aa: CASSLVVSATNEKLFF

j_call: TRBJ1-5
v_call: TRBV5-4
d_call: NA
clone_size: NA
cdr3_nt: TGTGCCAGCAGCCGGGGCCCCGAGGGAGGTCAGCCCCAGCATTTT
cdr3_aa: CASSRGPEGGQPQHF

j_call: TRBJ2-7
v_call: TRBV7-7
d_call: NA
clone_size: once
cdr3_nt: TGTGCTAGCAGGGCCGACAGCTACGAGCAGTACTTC
cdr3_aa: CASRADSYEQYF

j_call: TRBJ1-2
v_call: TRBV6-4
d_call: NA
clone_size: NA
cdr3_nt: TGTGCCAGCAGTGCGAGGGACAACCAGGGTTTTTATGGCTACACCTTC
cdr3_aa: CASSARDNQGFYGYTF